This T cell receptor (beta chain) was sequenced during a study of blood T cell repertoires in COVID-19. Recruited during active infection, patients (from Seattle) were subsequently followed longitudinally. The germline V gene encodes CDR1 LNHDA and CDR2 SQIVND (reference sequence). This CDR3 is built from 15 residues. Germline trimming cut 5 bases from V and 2 bases from J; bases unmatched to any gene: 5. As processed by the authors: Reference gene primer amplification yielded estimated nucleated cell counts. The repertoire was sequenced with immunoSEQ multiplex PCR; TCRdb's copy has only in-frame clones and lacks some. From that table come the V and J calls and clone size; the DNA was used to work out D and trimming. The sample gives more than 200,000 clones, approximately 86% of which show up once; roughly 5.6% is in the top ten.

The TCR sequence derives from a woman in her sixties with COVID-19, enrolled during active disease. Sample: peripheral blood. J is TRBJ2-3 and V is TRBV19, with TRBD2 identical over 9 bases. CDR3 in DNA: TGTGCCAGTAGTGTAGCGGGAGAGATCACAGATACGCAGTATTTT. Its translation is CASSVAGEITDTQYF.